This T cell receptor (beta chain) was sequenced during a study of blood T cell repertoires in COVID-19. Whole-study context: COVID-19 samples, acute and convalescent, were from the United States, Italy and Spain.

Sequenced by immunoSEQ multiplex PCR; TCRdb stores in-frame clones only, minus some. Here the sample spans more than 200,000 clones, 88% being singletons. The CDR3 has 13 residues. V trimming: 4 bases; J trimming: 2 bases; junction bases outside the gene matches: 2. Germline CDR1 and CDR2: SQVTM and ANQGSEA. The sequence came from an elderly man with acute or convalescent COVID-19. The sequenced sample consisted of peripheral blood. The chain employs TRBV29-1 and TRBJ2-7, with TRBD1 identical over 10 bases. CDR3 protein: CSVGDRGAYEQYF. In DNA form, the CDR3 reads TGCAGCGTTGGGGACAGGGGAGCCTACGAGCAGTACTTC.